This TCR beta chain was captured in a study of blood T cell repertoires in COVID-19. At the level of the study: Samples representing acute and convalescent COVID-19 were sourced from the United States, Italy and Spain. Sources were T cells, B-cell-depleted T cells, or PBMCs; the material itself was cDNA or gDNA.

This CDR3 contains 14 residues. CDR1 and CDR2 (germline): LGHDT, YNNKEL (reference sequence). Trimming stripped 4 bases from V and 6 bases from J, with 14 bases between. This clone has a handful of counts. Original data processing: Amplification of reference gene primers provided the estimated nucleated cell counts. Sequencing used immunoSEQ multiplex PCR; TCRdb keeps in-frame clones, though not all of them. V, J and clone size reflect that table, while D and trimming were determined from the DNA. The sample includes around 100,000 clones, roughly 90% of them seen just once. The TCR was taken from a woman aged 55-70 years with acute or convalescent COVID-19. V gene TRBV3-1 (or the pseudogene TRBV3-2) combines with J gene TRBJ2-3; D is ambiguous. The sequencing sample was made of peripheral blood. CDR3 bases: TGTGCCAGCAGCCTAAAGACACTCCGGGATACGCAGTATTTT. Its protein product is CASSLKTLRDTQYF.